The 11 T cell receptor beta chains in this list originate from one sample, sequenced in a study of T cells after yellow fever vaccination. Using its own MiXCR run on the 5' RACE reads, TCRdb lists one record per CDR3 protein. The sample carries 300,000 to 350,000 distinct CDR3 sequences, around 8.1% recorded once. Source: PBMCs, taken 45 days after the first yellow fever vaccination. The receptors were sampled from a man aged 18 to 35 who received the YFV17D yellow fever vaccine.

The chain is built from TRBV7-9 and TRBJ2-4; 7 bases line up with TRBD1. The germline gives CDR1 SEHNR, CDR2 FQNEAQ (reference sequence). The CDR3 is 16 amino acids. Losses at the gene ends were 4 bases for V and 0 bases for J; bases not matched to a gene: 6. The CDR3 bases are TGTGCCAGCAGCTCTGGGACAGACCTAGCCAAAAACATTCAGTACTTC. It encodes CASSSGTDLAKNIQYF.

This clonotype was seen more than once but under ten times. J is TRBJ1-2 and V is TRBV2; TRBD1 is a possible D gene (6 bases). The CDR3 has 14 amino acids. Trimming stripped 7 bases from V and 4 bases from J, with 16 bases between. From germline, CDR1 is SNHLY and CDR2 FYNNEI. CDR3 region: CASTEDRSPYGYTF. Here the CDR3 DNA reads TGTGCCAGCACCGAGGACAGATCTCCCTATGGCTACACCTTC.

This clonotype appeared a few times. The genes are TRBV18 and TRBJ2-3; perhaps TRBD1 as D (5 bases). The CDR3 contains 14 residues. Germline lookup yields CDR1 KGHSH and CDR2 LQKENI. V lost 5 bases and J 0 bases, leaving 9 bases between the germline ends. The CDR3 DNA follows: TGTGCCAGCTCATCACAGGAAAGCACAGATACGCAGTATTTT. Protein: CASSSQESTDTQYF.

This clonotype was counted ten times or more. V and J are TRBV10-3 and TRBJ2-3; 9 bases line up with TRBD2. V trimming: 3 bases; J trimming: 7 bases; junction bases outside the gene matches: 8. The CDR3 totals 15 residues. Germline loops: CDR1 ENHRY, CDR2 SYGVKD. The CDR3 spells CAISEGLAGFYTQYF. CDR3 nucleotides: TGTGCCATCAGTGAAGGGCTAGCGGGGTTCTATACGCAGTATTTT.

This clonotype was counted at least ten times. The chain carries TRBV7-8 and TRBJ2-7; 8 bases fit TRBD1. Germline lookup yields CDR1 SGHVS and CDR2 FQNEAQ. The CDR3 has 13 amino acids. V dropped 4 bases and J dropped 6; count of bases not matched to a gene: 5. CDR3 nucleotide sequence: TGTGCCAGCAGCTCCCGGACAGGGCGCGAGCAGTACGTC. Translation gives CASSSRTGREQYV.

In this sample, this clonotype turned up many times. Written as DNA, the CDR3 is TGTGCCAGCACCCGGGACGGGACCTTCACTGAAGCTTTCTTT. It is translated as CASTRDGTFTEAFF. This sequence joins TRBV7-9 and TRBJ1-1, with D maybe TRBD1 (5 bases). The CDR3 loop spans 14 amino acids. The germline gives CDR1 SEHNR, CDR2 FQNEAQ (reference sequence). The germline V and J ends were trimmed by 7 bases and 4 bases, with 16 bases remaining between them.

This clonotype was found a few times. In DNA form, the CDR3 reads TGTGCCAGCAGCCCCTCCCCCGTAAGGGCGGGCGGGGAGCTGTTTTTT. Translated: CASSPSPVRAGGELFF. This rearrangement joins TRBV5-8 to TRBJ2-2; weak D call: TRBD2 (5 bases). The V gene lost 4 bases and the J gene lost 7 bases, with 20 bases spanning the gap. Looked up from germline, CDR1 is SGHTS and CDR2 is YDEGEE. The CDR3 is made up of 16 amino acids. The variable domain in full, with the rest retrieved from reference TRBV5-8 and TRBJ2-2, is EAGVTQSPTHLIKTRGQQATLRCSPISGHTSVYWYQQALGLGLQFLLWYDEGEERNRGNFPPRFSGRQFPNYSSELNVNALELEDSALYLCASSPSPVRAGGELFFGEGSRLTVL.

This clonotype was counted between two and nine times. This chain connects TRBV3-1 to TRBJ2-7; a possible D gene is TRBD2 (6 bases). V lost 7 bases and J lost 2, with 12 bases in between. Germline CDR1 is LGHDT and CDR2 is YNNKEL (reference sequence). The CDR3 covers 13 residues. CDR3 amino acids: CASTPGGTYEQYF. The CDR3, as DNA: TGTGCCAGCACCCCAGGCGGGACCTACGAGCAGTACTTC.

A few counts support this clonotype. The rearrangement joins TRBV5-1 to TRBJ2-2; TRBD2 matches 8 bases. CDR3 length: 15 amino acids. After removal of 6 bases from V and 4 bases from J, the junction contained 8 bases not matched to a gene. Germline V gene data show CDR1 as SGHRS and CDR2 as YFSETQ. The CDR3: CASTVAGPGTGELFF. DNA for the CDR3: TGCGCCAGCACCGTAGCGGGGCCTGGCACCGGGGAGCTGTTTTTT.

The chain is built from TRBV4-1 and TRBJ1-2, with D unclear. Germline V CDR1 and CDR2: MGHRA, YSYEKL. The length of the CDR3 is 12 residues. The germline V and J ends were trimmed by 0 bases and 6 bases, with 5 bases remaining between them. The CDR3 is CASSQDGNGYTF. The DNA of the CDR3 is TGCGCCAGCAGCCAAGATGGAAATGGCTACACCTTC.

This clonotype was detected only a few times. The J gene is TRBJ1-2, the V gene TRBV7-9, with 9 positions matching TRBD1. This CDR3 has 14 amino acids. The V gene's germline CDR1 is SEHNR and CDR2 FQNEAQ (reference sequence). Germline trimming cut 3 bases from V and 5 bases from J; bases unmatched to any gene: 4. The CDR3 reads CASSFGTGKYGYTF. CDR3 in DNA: TGTGCCAGCAGCTTTGGGACAGGGAAGTATGGCTACACCTTC.